The 17 T cell receptor beta chains reported below all come from one sample, sequenced in a study of blood T cell repertoires in COVID-19. TCRdb's copy holds only in-frame clones and misses some; the assay was immunoSEQ multiplex PCR. The sample includes roughly 45,000 clones, over 75% of them seen just once. Material: peripheral blood. These receptors all come from a woman aged 60-70 years with acute or convalescent COVID-19.

The CDR3 protein is CAWGLAALGDTQYF. The CDR3 nucleotides are TGTGCCTGGGGACTAGCGGCCCTCGGGGATACGCAGTATTTT. V gene TRBV30 combines with J gene TRBJ2-3; 10 nucleotides line up with TRBD2. This CDR3 has 14 amino acids. Germline lookup yields CDR1 GTSNPN and CDR2 SVGIG (reference sequence). V was pared by 5 bases and J by 6 bases, with 8 bases of the junction left unmatched.

This sequence joins TRBV7-8 and TRBJ1-2; D might be TRBD1 (5 bases). V dropped 3 bases and J dropped 1 base, with 15 bases sitting between them. The CDR3 consists of 16 residues. Looked up from germline, CDR1 is SGHVS and CDR2 is FQNEAQ. CDR3 protein: CASSLGRGSHNYGYTF. CDR3 nucleotides: TGTGCCAGCAGCTTGGGGCGAGGTTCCCATAACTATGGCTACACCTTC.

V is TRBV12-5 and J is TRBJ1-5; no definite D call. Trimming shortened V by 3 bases and J by 0 bases, and 6 bases separated the two germline ends. This CDR3 spans 14 amino acids. Germline CDR1 LGHNT, CDR2 FRNRAP. The DNA of the CDR3 is TGTGCTAGTGGTTTAGAACTTAGCAATCAGCCCCAGCATTTT. Encoded protein: CASGLELSNQPQHF. Full variable domain (outside the CDR3, taken from reference TRBV12-5 and TRBJ1-5): DARVTQTPRHKVTEMGQEVTMRCQPILGHNTVFWYRQTMMQGLELLAYFRNRAPLDDSGMPKDRFSAEMPDATLATLKIQPSEPRDSAVYFCASGLELSNQPQHFGDGTRLSIL.

This CDR3 reads CASSETILAGVREQYF. CDR3 coding DNA: TGTGCCAGCAGTGAAACCATCCTAGCGGGGGTGCGGGAGCAGTACTTC. V is TRBV6-1 and J is TRBJ2-7, with 10 bases that match TRBD2. Unmatched junction bases numbered 11, after V lost 2 bases and J lost 7 bases. This CDR3 is 16 amino acids long. Looked up from germline, CDR1 is MNHNS and CDR2 is SASEGT.

V usage is TRBV9 and J usage is TRBJ1-1, with 8 nucleotides matching TRBD1. Germline loops: CDR1 SGDLS, CDR2 YYNGEE. J lost 4 bases, V lost 3 bases, and 2 bases had no gene match. CDR3 size: 13 residues. The CDR3 DNA reads as TGTGCCAGCAGCGCCAGGGGGCTCACTGAAGCTTTCTTT. The encoded protein is CASSARGLTEAFF.

This clone was seen only once. The chain links TRBV29-1 to TRBJ1-1; 8 nucleotides align to TRBD1. The CDR3 totals 16 residues. V shed 4 bases, J shed 5 bases, and the junction held 15 bases outside the gene matches. Germline-derived CDR1 and CDR2 are SQVTM and ANQGSEA. This chain's CDR3 is CSVGHGDWTGSTEAFF. DNA for the CDR3: TGCAGCGTTGGTCACGGGGATTGGACAGGGTCAACTGAAGCTTTCTTT.

V usage is TRBV12-3 or TRBV12-4 and J usage is TRBJ1-5, with TRBD1 as a possible D gene (5 bases). This CDR3 has 13 amino acids. Trimming cost V 4 bases and J 7 bases, with 11 bases left between them. The CDR3 DNA sequence: TGTGCCAGCAGTTCCAGGGAATACCAGCCCCAGCATTTT. Residues: CASSSREYQPQHF.

The chain couples TRBV29-1 to TRBJ2-7, with TRBD1 matching over 9 bases. The CDR3 consists of 13 residues. CDR1 and CDR2 from the germline V gene are SQVTM and ANQGSEA. The J segment lost 2 bases and the V segment lost 3 bases, leaving 2 bases of the junction unmatched. As DNA, the CDR3 is TGCAGCGTTGAGGGACAGGGCGCCTACGAGCAGTACTTC. Protein: CSVEGQGAYEQYF.

The CDR3, as DNA: TGTGCCAGCAGCCTTCATCGGGTGGTGGATGAAAAACTGTTTTTT. It codes for CASSLHRVVDEKLFF. The genes are TRBV3-1 (or the pseudogene TRBV3-2) and TRBJ1-4; D is unresolved. CDR3 size: 15 residues. With 4 bases removed from V and 6 bases from J, the gap between germline ends came to 15 bases. Germline V CDR1 and CDR2: LGHDT, YNNKEL (reference sequence).

The chain has TRBV19 and TRBJ2-4; D may be TRBD1 (6 bases). Trimming shortened V by 1 base and J by 2 bases, and 15 bases separated the two germline ends. Germline CDR1 is LNHDA and CDR2 is SQIVND (reference sequence). The CDR3 consists of 17 residues. The CDR3 loop is CASSIGGGGLSKNIQYF. CDR3 coding DNA: TGTGCCAGTAGTATAGGTGGTGGGGGCTTATCCAAAAACATTCAGTACTTC.

The chain is built from TRBV7-9 and TRBJ2-7; D may be TRBD1 (7 bases). The germline V gene has CDR1 SEHNR and CDR2 FQNEAQ (reference sequence). CDR3 length equals 16 residues. V lost 4 bases to trimming and J lost 2 bases, with 18 bases between them. The CDR3 loop is CASSSLGGQITYEQYF. CDR3 sequence (DNA): TGTGCCAGCAGCTCATTGGGGGGACAGATCACCTACGAGCAGTACTTC.

This chain joins TRBV25-1 and TRBJ2-1; 7 bases are shared with TRBD1. CDR1 and CDR2 (germline): MGHDK, SYGVNS. Trimming took 3 bases from V and 9 from J; bases not matched to a gene: 14. The CDR3 covers 16 residues. As DNA, the CDR3 is TGTGCCAGCAGTGATACAGGGGAGAAGAAAAGGGGTGAGCAGTTCTTC. This translates into CASSDTGEKKRGEQFF.

The rearrangement joins TRBV14 to TRBJ2-4, with 10 bases lining up with TRBD1. The germline CDR1 and CDR2 sequences are SGHDN and FVKESK. This CDR3 contains 17 residues. The V gene end was trimmed by 1 base and the J gene end by 6 bases; junction bases not matched to a gene: 9. The CDR3 sequence is CASSQGPRGTGVNIQYF. CDR3 nucleotides: TGTGCCAGCAGCCAAGGACCTCGGGGGACAGGGGTAAACATTCAGTACTTC.

The rearrangement links TRBV23-1 to TRBJ1-5, with 7 bases matching TRBD1. TRBV23-1 is designated an ORF whose function remains uncertain. The CDR3 consists of 16 residues. With 3 bases clipped from V and 0 bases from J, the junction kept 5 bases outside the gene matches. In nucleotides, the CDR3 is TGCGCCAGCAGTCACTCGACAGGGAATAGCAATCAGCCCCAGCATTTT. Translation: CASSHSTGNSNQPQHF.

The chain carries TRBV27 and TRBJ1-6; TRBD1 aligns across 7 bases. CDR1 and CDR2 from the germline V gene are MNHEY and SMNVEV (reference sequence). Losses at the gene ends were 4 bases for V and 5 bases for J; bases not matched to a gene: 2. This CDR3 has 14 residues. The CDR3 sequence is CASSSGTDNSPLHF. CDR3 bases: TGTGCCAGCAGTTCCGGGACAGATAATTCACCCCTCCACTTT.

V is TRBV25-1 and J is TRBJ1-6; unclear D gene. V was clipped by 4 bases and J by 7 bases, with 14 bases between them. The CDR3 consists of 15 residues. In germline, CDR1 is MGHDK, CDR2 SYGVNS. This CDR3 reads CASSGRPNPNSPLHF. Here the CDR3 DNA reads TGTGCCAGCAGTGGCAGGCCCAACCCGAATTCACCCCTCCACTTT.

CDR3 sequence: CASSPDSDNGYTF. The CDR3 region has the DNA TGTGCCAGCAGCCCTGACAGCGATAATGGCTACACCTTC. This rearrangement joins TRBV7-8 to TRBJ1-2; D perhaps matches TRBD1 (5 bases). Trimming pared 5 bases from V and 6 bases from J, leaving 13 bases between. The length of the CDR3 is 13 residues. Looked up from germline, CDR1 is SGHVS and CDR2 is FQNEAQ.